This TCR beta chain was retrieved from a study of blood T cell repertoires in COVID-19. TCRdb's copy holds only in-frame clones and misses some; the assay was immunoSEQ multiplex PCR. The table includes roughly 260,000 clones, approximately 90% detected once. The J segment lost 9 bases and the V segment lost 4 bases, leaving 18 bases of the junction unmatched. The germline gives CDR1 KGHSH, CDR2 LQKENI. The CDR3 is 17 amino acids. This receptor was obtained from a woman in her thirties or forties with acute or convalescent COVID-19. The V call is TRBV18, the J call TRBJ2-1; 7 bases fit TRBD1. The specimen was peripheral blood. CDR3 sequence: CASSLTFDRERVGEQFF. In nucleotides, the CDR3 is TGTGCCAGCTCACTGACCTTCGACAGGGAACGTGTCGGTGAGCAGTTCTTC.